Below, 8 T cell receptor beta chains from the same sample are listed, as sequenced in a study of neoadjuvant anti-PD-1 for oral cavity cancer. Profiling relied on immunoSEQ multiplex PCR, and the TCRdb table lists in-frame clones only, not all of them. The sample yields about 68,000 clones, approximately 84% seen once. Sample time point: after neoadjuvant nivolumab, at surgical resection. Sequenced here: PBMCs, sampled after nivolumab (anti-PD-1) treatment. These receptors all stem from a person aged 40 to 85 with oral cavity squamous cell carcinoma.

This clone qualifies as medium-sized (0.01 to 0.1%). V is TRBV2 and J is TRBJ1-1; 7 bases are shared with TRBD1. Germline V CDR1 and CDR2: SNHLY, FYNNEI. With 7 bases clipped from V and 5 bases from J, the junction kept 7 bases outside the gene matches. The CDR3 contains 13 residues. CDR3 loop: CASTQGGVTEAFF. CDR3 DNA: TGTGCCAGCACCCAGGGGGGGGTTACTGAAGCTTTCTTT. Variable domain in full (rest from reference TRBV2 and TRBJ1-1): EPEVTQTPSHQVTQMGQEVILRCVPISNHLYFYWYRQILGQKVEFLVSFYNNEISEKSEIFDDQFSVERPDGSNFTLKIRSTKLEDSAMYFCASTQGGVTEAFFGQGTRLTVV.

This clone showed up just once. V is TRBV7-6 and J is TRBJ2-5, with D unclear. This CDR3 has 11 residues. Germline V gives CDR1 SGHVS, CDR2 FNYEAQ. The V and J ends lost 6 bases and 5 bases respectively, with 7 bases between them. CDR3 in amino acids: CASSAFETQYF. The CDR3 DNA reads TGTGCCAGCAGTGCCTTCGAGACCCAGTACTTC.

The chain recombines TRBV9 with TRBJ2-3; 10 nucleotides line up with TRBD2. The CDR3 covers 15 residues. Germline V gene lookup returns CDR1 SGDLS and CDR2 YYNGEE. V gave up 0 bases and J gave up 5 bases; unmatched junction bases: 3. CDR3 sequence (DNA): TGTGCCAGCAGCGTAGGAGCGGGAGGGGGAGATACGCAGTATTTT. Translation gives CASSVGAGGGDTQYF.

The chain's CDR3 is CASSPTGHIGEQFF. In DNA form, the CDR3 reads TGTGCCAGCAGCCCAACGGGACATATAGGTGAGCAGTTCTTC. The chain joins TRBV7-9 to TRBJ2-1; D might be TRBD1 (6 bases). This CDR3 contains 14 residues. From germline, CDR1 is SEHNR and CDR2 FQNEAQ (reference sequence). V lost 5 bases to trimming and J lost 9 bases, with 17 bases between them.

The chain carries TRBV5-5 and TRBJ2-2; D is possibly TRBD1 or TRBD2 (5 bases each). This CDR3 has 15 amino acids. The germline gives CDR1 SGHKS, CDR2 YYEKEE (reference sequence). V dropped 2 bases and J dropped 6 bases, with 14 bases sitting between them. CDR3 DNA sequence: TGTGCCAGCAGCTTTCTCCTGGGGACGGCCGGGGAGCTGTTTTTT. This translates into CASSFLLGTAGELFF.

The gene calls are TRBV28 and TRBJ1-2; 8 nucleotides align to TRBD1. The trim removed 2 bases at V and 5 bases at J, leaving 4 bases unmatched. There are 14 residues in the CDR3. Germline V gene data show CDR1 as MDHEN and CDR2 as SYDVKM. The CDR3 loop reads CASSLQQGGYGYTF. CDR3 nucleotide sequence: TGTGCCAGCAGTTTACAACAGGGGGGATATGGCTACACCTTC.

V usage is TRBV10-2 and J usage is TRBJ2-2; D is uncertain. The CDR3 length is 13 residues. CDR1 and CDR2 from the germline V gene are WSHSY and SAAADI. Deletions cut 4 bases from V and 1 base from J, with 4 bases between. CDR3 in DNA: TGCGCCAGCAGTGCGGTGAACACCGGGGAGCTGTTTTTT. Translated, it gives CASSAVNTGELFF.

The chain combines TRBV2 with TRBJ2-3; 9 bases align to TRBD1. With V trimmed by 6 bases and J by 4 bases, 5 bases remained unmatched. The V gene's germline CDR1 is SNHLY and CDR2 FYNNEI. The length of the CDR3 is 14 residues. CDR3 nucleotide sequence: TGTGCCAGCAGCCACGACAGGGGGGCAGATACGCAGTATTTT. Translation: CASSHDRGADTQYF. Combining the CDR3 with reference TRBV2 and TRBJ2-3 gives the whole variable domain EPEVTQTPSHQVTQMGQEVILRCVPISNHLYFYWYRQILGQKVEFLVSFYNNEISEKSEIFDDQFSVERPDGSNFTLKIRSTKLEDSAMYFCASSHDRGADTQYFGPGTRLTVL.